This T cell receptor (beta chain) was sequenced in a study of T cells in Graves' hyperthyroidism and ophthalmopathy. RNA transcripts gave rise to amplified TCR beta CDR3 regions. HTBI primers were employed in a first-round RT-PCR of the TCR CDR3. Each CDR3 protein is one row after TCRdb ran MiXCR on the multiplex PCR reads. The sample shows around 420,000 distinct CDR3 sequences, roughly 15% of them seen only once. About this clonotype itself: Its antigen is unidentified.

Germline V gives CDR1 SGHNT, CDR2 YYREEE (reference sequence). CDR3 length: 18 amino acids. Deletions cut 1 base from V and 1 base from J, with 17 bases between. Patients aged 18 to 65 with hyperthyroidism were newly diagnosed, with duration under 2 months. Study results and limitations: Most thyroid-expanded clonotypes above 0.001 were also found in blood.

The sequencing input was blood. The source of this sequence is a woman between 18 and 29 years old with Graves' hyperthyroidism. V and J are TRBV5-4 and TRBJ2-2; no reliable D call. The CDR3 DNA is TGTGCCAGCAGCTTGTACGTGACGAAGGGCTGGAACACCGGGGAGCTGTTTTTT. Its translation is CASSLYVTKGWNTGELFF. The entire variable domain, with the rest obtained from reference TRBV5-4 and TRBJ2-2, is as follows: ETGVTQSPTHLIKTRGQQVTLRCSSQSGHNTVSWYQQALGQGPQFIFQYYREEENGRGNFPPRFSGLQFPNYSSELNVNALELDDSALYLCASSLYVTKGWNTGELFFGEGSRLTVL.